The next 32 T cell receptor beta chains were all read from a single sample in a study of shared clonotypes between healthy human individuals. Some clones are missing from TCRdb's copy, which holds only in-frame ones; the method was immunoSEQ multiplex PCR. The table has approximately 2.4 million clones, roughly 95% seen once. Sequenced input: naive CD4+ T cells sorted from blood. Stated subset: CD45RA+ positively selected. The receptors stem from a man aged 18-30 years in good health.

The CDR3 loop is CASSLGPEGEAFF. CDR3 coding DNA: TGTGCCAGCAGCTTAGGGCCCGAGGGTGAAGCTTTCTTT. This chain joins TRBV7-2 and TRBJ1-1, with no clear D. Germline V CDR1 and CDR2: SGHTA, FQGNSA. The CDR3 runs to 13 residues. V was shortened by 1 base and J by 7 bases, with 10 bases between the two germline ends.

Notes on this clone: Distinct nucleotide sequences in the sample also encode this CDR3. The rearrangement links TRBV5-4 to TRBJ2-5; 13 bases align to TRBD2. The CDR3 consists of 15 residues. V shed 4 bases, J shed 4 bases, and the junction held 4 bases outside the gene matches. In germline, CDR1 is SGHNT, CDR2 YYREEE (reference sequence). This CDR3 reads CASSSRLAGGETQYF. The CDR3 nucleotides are TGTGCCAGCAGCAGCAGACTAGCGGGGGGAGAGACCCAGTACTTC.

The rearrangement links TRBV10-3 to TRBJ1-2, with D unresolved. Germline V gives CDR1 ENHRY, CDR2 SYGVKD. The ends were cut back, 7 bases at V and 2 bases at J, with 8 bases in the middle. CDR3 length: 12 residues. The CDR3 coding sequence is TGTGCCATCACCTCGGGGAACTATGGCTACACCTTC. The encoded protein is CAITSGNYGYTF.

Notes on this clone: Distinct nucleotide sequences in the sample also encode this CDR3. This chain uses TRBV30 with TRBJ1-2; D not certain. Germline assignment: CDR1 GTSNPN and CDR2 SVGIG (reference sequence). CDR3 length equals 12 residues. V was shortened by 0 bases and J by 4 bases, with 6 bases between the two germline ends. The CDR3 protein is CAWSVVGYGYTF. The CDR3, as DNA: TGTGCCTGGAGTGTAGTAGGCTATGGCTACACCTTC.

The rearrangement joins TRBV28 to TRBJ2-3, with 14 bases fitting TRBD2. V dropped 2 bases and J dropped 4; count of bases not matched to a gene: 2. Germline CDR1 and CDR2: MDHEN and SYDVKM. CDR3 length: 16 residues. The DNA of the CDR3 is TGTGCCAGCAGTTTAAGGACTAGCGGGGGGTCAGATACGCAGTATTTT. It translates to CASSLRTSGGSDTQYF.

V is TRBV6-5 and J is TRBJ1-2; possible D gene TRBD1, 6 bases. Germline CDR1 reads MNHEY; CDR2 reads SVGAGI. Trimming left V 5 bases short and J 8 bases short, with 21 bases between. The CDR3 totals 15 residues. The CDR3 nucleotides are TGTGCCAGCAGTCCTGGGGACATCCGAACTGGGGGCTACACCTTC. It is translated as CASSPGDIRTGGYTF.

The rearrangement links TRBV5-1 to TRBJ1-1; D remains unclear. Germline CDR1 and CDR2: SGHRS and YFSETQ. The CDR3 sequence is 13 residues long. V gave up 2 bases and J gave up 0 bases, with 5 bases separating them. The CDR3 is CASSFLMNTEAFF. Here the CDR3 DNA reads TGCGCCAGCAGCTTCTTAATGAACACTGAAGCTTTCTTT.

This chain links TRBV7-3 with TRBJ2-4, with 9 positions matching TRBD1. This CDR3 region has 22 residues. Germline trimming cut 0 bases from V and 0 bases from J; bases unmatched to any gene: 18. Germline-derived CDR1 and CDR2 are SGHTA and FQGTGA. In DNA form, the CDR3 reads TGTGCCAGCAGCTTAACTCCCCTGGGGGGACAGGGACACGTCCTAGCCAAAAACATTCAGTACTTC. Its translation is CASSLTPLGGQGHVLAKNIQYF.

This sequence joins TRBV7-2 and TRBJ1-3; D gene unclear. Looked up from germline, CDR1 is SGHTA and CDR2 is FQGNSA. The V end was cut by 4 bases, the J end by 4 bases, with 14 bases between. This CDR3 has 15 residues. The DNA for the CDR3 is TGTGCCAGCAGCTCCCCCGCCCATCAAGGAAACACCATATATTTT. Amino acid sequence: CASSSPAHQGNTIYF.

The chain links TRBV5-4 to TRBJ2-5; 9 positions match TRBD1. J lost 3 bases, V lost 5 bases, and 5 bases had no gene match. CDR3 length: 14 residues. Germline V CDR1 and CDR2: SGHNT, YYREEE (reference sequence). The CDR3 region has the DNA TGTGCCAGCAGGACCCGGGACAGGGAAGAGACCCAGTACTTC. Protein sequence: CASRTRDREETQYF.

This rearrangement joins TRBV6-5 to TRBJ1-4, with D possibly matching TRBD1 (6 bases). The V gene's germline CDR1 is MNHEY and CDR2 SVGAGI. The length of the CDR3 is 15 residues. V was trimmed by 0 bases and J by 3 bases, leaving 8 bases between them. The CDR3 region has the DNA TGTGCCAGCAGTTACTCTGGGGGGCCTAATGAAAAACTGTTTTTT. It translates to CASSYSGGPNEKLFF.

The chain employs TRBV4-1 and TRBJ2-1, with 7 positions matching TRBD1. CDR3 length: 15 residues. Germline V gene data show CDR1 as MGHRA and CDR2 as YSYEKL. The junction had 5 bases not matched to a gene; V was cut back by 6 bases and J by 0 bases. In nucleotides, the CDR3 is TGCGCCAGCAGTCGCCCAGGGGGCTCCTACAATGAGCAGTTCTTC. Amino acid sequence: CASSRPGGSYNEQFF.

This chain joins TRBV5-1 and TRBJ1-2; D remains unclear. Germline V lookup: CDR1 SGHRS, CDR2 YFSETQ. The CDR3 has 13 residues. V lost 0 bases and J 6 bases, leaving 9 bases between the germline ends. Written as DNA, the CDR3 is TGCGCCAGCAGCTTGGACCGACCCAATGGCTACACCTTC. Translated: CASSLDRPNGYTF.

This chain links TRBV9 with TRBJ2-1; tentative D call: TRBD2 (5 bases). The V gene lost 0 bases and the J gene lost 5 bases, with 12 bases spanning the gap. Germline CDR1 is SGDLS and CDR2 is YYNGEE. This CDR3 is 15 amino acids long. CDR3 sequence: CASSVAADLDNEQFF. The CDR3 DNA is TGTGCCAGCAGCGTAGCAGCGGATTTGGACAATGAGCAGTTCTTC.

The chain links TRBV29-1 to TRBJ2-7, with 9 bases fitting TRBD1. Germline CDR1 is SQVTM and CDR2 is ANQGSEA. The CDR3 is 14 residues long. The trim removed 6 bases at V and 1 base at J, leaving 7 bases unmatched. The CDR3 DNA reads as TGCAGCGTGGTCCGGGACAGGGATTCCTACGAGCAGTACTTC. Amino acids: CSVVRDRDSYEQYF.

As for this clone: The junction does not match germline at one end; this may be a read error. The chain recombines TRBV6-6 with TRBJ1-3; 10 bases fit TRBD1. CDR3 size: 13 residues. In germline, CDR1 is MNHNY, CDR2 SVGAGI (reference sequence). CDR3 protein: CASSSAAWDRGNF. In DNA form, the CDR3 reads TGTGCCAGCAGCTCCGCAGCCTGGGACAGGGGTAATTTT.

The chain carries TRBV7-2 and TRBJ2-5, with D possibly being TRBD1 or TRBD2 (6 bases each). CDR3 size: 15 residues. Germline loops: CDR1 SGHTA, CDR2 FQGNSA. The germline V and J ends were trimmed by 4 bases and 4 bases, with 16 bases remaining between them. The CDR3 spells CASSSDGGPLETQYF. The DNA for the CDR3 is TGTGCCAGCAGCTCGGACGGGGGCCCGTTAGAGACCCAGTACTTC.

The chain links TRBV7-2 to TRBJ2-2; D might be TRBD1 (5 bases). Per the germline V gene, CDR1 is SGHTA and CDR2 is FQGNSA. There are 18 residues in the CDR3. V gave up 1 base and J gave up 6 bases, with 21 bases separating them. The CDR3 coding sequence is TGTGCCAGCAGCTTAGGGCCCCTAAGGGGAATGGGCTCCGGGGAGCTGTTTTTT. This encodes CASSLGPLRGMGSGELFF.

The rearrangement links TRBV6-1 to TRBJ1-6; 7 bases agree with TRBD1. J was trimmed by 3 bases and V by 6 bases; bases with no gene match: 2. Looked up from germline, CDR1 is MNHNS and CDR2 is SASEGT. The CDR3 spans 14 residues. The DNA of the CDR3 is TGTGCCAGCAGAGGACAGGTCTATAATTCACCCCTCCACTTT. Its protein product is CASRGQVYNSPLHF.

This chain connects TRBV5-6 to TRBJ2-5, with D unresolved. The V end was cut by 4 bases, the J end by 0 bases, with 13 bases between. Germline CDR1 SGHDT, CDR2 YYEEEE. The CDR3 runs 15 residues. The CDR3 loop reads CASSAYITHQETQYF. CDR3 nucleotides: TGTGCCAGCAGCGCTTATATTACACACCAAGAGACCCAGTACTTC. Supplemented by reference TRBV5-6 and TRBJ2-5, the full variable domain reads DAGVTQSPTHLIKTRGQQVTLRCSPKSGHDTVSWYQQALGQGPQFIFQYYEEEERQRGNFPDRFSGHQFPNYSSELNVNALLLGDSALYLCASSAYITHQETQYFGPGTRLLVL.

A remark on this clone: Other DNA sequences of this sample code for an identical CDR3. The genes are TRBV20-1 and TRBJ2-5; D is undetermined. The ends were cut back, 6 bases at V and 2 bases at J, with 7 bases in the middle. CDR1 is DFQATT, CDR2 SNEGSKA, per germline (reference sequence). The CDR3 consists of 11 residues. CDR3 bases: TGCAGTGCGAGACAACAAGAGACCCAGTACTTC. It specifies CSARQQETQYF.

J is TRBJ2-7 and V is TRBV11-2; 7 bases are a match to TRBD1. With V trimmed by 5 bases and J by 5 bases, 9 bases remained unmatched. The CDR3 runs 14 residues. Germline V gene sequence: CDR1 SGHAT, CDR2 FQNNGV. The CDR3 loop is CASSQQGKFDEQYF. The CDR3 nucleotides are TGTGCCAGCAGCCAACAGGGGAAATTTGACGAGCAGTACTTC.

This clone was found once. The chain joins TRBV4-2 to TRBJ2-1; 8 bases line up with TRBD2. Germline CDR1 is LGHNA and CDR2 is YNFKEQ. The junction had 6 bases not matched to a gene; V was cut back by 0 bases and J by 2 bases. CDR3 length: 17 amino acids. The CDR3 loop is CASSQDWAGGAYNEQFF. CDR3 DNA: TGTGCCAGCAGCCAAGATTGGGCCGGGGGGGCCTACAATGAGCAGTTCTTC.

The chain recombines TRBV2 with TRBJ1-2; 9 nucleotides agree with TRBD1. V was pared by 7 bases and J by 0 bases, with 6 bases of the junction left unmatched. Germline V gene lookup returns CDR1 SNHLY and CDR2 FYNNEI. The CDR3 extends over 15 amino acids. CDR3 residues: CASTTDRGANYGYTF. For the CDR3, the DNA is TGTGCCAGCACTACGGACAGGGGAGCTAACTATGGCTACACCTTC.

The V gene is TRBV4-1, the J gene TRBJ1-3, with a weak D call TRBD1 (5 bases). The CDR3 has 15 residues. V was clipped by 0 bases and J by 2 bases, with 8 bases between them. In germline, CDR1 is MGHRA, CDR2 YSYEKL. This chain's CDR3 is CASSQDRVAGNTIYF. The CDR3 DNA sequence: TGCGCCAGCAGCCAAGACAGGGTGGCTGGAAACACCATATATTTT.

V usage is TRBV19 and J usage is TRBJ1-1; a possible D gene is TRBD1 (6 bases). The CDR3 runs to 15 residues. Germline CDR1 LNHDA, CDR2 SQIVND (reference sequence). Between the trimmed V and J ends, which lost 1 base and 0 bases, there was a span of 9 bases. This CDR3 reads CASSIGGLLNTEAFF. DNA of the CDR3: TGTGCCAGTAGTATAGGGGGGCTGTTGAACACTGAAGCTTTCTTT.

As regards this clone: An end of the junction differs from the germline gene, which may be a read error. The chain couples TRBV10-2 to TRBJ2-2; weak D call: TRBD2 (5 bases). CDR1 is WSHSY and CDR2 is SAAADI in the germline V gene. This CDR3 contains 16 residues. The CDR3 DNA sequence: TGCGCCAGCCGTGATAGCCGGGATTCGAACACCGGGGAGCTGTTTTTT. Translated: CASRDSRDSNTGELFF.

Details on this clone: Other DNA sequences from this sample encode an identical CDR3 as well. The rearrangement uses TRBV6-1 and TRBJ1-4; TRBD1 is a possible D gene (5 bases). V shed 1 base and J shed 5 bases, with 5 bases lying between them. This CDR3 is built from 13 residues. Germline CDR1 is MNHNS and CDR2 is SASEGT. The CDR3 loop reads CASSEGGNEKLFF. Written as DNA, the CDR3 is TGTGCCAGCAGTGAAGGGGGGAATGAAAAACTGTTTTTT.

In nucleotides, the CDR3 is TGTGCCAGCAGTGAACCCCAGGGGGGACCTAGCACAGATACGCAGTATTTT. It specifies CASSEPQGGPSTDTQYF. The chain combines TRBV6-1 with TRBJ2-3; possible D gene TRBD1, 7 bases. Trimming left V 2 bases short and J 0 bases short, with 15 bases between. The germline CDR1 and CDR2 sequences are MNHNS and SASEGT. The CDR3 length is 17 residues.

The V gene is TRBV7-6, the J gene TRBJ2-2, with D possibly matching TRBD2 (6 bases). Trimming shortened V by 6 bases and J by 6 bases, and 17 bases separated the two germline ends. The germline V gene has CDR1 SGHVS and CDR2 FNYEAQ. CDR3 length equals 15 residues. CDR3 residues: CASRLGGTGSGELFF. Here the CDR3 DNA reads TGTGCCAGCAGACTCGGAGGGACGGGGTCCGGGGAGCTGTTTTTT. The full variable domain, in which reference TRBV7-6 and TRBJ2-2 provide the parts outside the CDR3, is GAGVSQSPRYKVTKRGQDVALRCDPISGHVSLYWYRQALGQGPEFLTYFNYEAQQDKSGLPNDRFSAERPEGSISTLTIQRTEQRDSAMYRCASRLGGTGSGELFFGEGSRLTVL.

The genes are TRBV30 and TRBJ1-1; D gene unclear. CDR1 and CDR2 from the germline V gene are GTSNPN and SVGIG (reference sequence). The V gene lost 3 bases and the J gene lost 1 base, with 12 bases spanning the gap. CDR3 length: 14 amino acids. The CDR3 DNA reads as TGTGCCTGGAGGGCCGACCTGAGGAACACTGAAGCTTTCTTT. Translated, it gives CAWRADLRNTEAFF.

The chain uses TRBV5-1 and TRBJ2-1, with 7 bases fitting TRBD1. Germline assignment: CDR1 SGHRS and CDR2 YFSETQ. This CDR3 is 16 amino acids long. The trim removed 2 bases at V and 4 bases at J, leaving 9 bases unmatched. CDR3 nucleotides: TGCGCCAGCAGCTTCACAGGGGCCATGCTTTACAATGAGCAGTTCTTC. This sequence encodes CASSFTGAMLYNEQFF.